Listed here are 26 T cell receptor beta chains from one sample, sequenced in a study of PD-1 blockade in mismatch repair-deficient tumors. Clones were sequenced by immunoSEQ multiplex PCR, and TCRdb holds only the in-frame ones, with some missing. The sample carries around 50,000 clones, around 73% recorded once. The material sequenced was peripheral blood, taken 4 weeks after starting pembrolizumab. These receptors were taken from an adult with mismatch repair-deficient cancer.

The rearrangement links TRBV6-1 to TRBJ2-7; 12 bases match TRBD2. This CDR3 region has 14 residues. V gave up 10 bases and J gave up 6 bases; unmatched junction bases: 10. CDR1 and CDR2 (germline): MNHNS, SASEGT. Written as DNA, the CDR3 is TGTGCCACGTACTCTAGCGGGAGGGCTAGCGAGCAGTACTTC. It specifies CATYSSGRASEQYF.

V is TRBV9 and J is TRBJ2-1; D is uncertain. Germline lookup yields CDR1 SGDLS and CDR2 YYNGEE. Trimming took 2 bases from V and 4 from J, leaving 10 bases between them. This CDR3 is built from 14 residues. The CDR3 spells CASSVADNYNEQFF. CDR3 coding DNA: TGTGCCAGCAGCGTCGCCGACAATTACAATGAGCAGTTCTTC.

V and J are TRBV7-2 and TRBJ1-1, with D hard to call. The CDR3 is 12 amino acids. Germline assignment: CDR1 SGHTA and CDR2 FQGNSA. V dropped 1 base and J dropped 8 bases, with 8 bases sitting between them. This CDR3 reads CASSLEGPEAFF. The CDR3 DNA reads TGTGCCAGCAGCTTAGAGGGCCCCGAAGCTTTCTTT.

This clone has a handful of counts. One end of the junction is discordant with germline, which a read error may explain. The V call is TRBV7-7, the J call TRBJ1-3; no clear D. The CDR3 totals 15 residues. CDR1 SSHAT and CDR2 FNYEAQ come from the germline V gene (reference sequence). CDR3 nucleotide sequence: TGTGCTAGCAGCTTAGACGGAGGCTCTGGAAACACCATATATTTT. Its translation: CASSLDGGSGNTIYF.

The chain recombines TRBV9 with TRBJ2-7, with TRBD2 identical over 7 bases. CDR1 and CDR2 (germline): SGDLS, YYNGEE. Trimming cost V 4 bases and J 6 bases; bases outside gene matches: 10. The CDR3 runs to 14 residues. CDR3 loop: CASSSAPLAVEQYF. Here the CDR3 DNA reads TGTGCCAGCAGCTCCGCCCCGCTAGCGGTCGAGCAGTACTTC. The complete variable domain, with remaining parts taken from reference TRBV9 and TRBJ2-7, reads DSGVTQTPKHLITATGQRVTLRCSPRSGDLSVYWYQQSLDQGLQFLIQYYNGEERAKGNILERFSAQQFPDLHSELNLSSLELGDSALYFCASSSAPLAVEQYFGPGTRLTVT.

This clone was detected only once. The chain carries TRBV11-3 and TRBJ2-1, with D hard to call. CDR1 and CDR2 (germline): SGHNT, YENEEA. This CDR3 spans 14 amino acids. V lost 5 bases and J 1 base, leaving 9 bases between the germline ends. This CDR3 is CASSPRGSYNEQFF. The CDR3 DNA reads TGTGCCAGCAGCCCCCGTGGGTCCTACAATGAGCAGTTCTTC.

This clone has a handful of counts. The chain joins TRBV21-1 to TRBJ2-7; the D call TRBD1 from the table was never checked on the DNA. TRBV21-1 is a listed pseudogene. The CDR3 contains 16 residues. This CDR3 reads CASSKMDRDNSYEQYF. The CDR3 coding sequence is TGTGCCAGCAGCAAGATGGACCGGGACAACTCCTACGAGCAGTACTTC.

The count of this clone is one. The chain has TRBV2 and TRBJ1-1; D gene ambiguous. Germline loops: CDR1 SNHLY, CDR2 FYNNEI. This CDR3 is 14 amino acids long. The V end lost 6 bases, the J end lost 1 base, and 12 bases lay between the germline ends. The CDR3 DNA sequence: TGTGCCAGCAGCAAGACTATGACGAACACTGAAGCTTTCTTT. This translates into CASSKTMTNTEAFF. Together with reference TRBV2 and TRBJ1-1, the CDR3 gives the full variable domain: EPEVTQTPSHQVTQMGQEVILRCVPISNHLYFYWYRQILGQKVEFLVSFYNNEISEKSEIFDDQFSVERPDGSNFTLKIRSTKLEDSAMYFCASSKTMTNTEAFFGQGTRLTVV.

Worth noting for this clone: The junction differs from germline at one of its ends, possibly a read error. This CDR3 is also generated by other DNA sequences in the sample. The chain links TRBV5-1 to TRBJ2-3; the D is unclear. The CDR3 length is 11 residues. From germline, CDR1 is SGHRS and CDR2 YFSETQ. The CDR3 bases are TGCGCCAGCAGCTTGGGAGATACGCAGTACTTT. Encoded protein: CASSLGDTQYF.

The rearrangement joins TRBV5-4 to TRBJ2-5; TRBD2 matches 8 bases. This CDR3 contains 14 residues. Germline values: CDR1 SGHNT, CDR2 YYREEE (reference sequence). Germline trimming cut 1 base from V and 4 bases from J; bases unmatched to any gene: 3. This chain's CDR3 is CASSLSGRGETQYF. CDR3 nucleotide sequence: TGTGCCAGCAGCTTGAGCGGGAGAGGAGAGACCCAGTACTTC. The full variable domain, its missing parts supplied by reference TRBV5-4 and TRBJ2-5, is ETGVTQSPTHLIKTRGQQVTLRCSSQSGHNTVSWYQQALGQGPQFIFQYYREEENGRGNFPPRFSGLQFPNYSSELNVNALELDDSALYLCASSLSGRGETQYFGPGTRLLVL.

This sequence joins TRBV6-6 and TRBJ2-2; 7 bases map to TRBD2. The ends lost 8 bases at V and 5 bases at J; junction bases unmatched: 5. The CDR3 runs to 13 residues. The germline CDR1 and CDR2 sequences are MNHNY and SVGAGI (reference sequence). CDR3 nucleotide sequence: TGTGCCAGCTTGGGGGGGGGAACCGGGGAGCTGTTTTTT. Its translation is CASLGGGTGELFF.

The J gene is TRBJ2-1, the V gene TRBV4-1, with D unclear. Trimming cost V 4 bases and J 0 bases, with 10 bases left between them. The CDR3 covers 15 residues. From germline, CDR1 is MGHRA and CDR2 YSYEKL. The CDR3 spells CASSPSPSSYNEQFF. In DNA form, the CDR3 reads TGCGCCAGCAGCCCATCTCCAAGCTCCTACAATGAGCAGTTCTTC.

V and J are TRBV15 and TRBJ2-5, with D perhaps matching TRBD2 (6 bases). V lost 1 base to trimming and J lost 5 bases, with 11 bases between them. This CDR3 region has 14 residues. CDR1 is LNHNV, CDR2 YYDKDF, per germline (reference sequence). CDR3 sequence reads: CATSRASGGETQYF. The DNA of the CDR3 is TGTGCCACCAGCAGAGCTTCTGGGGGGGAGACCCAGTACTTC.

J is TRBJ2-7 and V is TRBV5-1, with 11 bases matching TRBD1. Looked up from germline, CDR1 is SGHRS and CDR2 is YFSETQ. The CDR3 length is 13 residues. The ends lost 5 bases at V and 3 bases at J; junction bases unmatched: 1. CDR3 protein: CASRGQGVYEQYF. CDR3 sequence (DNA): TGCGCCAGCAGGGGACAGGGGGTCTACGAGCAGTACTTC.

The CDR3 loop is CASGLNPYNEQFF. CDR3 nucleotides: TGTGCCAGTGGACTGAATCCCTACAATGAGCAGTTCTTC. The chain combines TRBV7-2 with TRBJ2-1, with a weak D call TRBD2 (5 bases). CDR1 SGHTA and CDR2 FQGNSA come from the germline V gene. The CDR3 extends over 13 amino acids. V was cut by 9 bases and J by 2 bases, with 11 bases left in between.

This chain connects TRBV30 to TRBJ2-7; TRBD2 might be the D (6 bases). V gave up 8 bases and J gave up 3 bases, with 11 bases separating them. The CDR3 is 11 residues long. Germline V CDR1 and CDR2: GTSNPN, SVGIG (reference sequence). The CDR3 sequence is CAGGTGYEQYF. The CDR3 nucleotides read TGTGCCGGAGGGACCGGCTACGAGCAGTACTTC.

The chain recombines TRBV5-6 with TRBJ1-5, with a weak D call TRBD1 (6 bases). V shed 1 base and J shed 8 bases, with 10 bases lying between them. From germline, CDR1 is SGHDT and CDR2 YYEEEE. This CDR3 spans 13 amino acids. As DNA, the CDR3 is TGTGCCAGCAGCTTGACGACAGGCGAGCCCCAGCATTTT. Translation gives CASSLTTGEPQHF.

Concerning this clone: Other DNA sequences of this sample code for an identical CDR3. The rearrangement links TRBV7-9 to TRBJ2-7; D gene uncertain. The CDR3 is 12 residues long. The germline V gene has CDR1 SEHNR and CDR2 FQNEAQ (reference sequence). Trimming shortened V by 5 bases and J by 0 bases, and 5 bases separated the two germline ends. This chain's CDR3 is CASSLSSYEQYF. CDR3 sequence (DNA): TGTGCCAGCAGCCTGAGCTCCTACGAGCAGTACTTC.

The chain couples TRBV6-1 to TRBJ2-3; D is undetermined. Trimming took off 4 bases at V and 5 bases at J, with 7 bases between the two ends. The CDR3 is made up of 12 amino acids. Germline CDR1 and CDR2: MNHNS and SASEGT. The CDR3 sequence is CASSVAGDTQYF. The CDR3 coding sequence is TGTGCCAGCAGTGTCGCCGGAGATACGCAGTATTTT.

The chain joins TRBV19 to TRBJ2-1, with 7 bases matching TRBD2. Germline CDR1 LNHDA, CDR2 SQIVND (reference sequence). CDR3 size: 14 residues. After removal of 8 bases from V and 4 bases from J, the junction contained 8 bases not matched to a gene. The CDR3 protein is CASSAGERYNEQFF. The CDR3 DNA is TGTGCCAGTTCCGCGGGGGAGAGGTACAATGAGCAGTTCTTC.

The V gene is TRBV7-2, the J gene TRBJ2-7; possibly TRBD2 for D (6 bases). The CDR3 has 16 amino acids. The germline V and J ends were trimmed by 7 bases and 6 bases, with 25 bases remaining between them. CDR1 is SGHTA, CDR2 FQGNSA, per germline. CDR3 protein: CASTLSPSASSIEQYF. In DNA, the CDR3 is TGTGCCAGCACCCTATCCCCTAGCGCCTCTTCCATCGAGCAGTACTTC.

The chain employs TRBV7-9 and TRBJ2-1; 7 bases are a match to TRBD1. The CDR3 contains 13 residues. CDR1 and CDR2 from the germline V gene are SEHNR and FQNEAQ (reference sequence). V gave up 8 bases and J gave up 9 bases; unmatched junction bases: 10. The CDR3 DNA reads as TGTGCCAGCTCGGACCGGAACAGGGGTGAGCAGTTCTTC. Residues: CASSDRNRGEQFF.

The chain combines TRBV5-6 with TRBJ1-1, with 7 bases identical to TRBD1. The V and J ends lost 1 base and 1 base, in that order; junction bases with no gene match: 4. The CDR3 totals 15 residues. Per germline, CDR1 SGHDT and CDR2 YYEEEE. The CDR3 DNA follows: TGTGCCAGCAGCTTGCCCGGGACAGAGAACACTGAAGCTTTCTTT. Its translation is CASSLPGTENTEAFF.

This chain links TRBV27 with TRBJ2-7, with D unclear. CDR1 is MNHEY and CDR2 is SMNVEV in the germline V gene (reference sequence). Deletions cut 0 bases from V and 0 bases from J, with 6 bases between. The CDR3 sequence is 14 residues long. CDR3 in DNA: TGTGCCAGCAGTTTATCGCATACCTCCTACGAGCAGTACTTC. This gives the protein CASSLSHTSYEQYF.

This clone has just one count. The CDR3 loop reads CASSRTSGRGPYNEQFF. CDR3 coding DNA: TGTGCCAGCAGCCGGACTAGCGGGAGGGGTCCCTACAATGAGCAGTTCTTC. The J gene is TRBJ2-1, the V gene TRBV7-6; 15 bases map to TRBD2. This CDR3 has 17 residues. Germline assignment: CDR1 SGHVS and CDR2 FNYEAQ. V gave up 5 bases and J gave up 2 bases; unmatched junction bases: 4.

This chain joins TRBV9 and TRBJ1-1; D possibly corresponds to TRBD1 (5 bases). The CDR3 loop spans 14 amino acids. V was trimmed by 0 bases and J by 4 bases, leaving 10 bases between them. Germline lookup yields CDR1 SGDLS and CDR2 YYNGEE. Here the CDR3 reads CASSVVGQATEAFF. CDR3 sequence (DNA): TGTGCCAGCAGCGTAGTGGGGCAGGCCACTGAAGCTTTCTTT.